The source of this TCR beta chain is a study of blood T cell repertoires in COVID-19 (dated by TCRdb to 2020 to 2021). A note on the overall study: Collaborator samples came from the United States, Italy and Spain and covered acute and convalescent phases of COVID-19. HLA class I and class II types, where available, came from metadata supplied by the sample provider rather than from assay-based typing. The repertoires were made available in a free public database intended to serve as a resource for research on the immune response to SARS-CoV-2. The dataset comprised deeply sampled blood TCRbeta repertoires from subjects exposed to, actively infected with, or recovered from COVID-19. The samples were drawn from two sources: the first 160 participants of the ongoing ImmuneRACE study, and 1,254 subjects contributed by 6 global collaborators. The sample metadata nearly always contained a de-identified subject ID, COVID-19 status, age in years and sex. The material from the prospective study consisted of cDNA or gDNA derived from T cells, B-cell-depleted T cells, or PBMCs.

The immunoSEQ Assay, a bias-controlled multiplex PCR, was used to amplify TCRbeta CDR3 regions from genomic DNA. On the study's bioinformatics: Within the assay, amplification of reference gene primers was used to estimate how many nucleated cells each sample contained. To quantify the absolute abundance of each unique TCRbeta CDR3 rearrangement, sequence reads were collapsed and filtered. For each sample, productive Simpson clonality was calculated as the square root of Simpson's diversity index across productive rearrangements. TCRdb retrieved this table from immuneACCESS and kept in-frame rearrangements only. Not all clones are present; in checked studies, unresolved V genes account for under half, and no reason is known for the remainder. V, J and clone size reflect that table, while D and trimming were determined from the DNA. This sample lists a few hundred thousand clones; about nine tenths were detected once. In total, the top ten clones hold approximately 10% of the sample.

In Seattle, one collaborating source enrolled patients while the infection was active and tracked those patients longitudinally over the course of disease. Collaborating institutions collected whole blood in K2EDTA tubes following their own protocols. For TCRbeta analysis, collaborators shipped samples in one of three forms: frozen whole blood, isolated PBMCs, or DNA extracted from either of those sample types. From the germline V gene, CDR1 is KGHSH and CDR2 is LQKENI. Trimming removed 3 bases from V and 0 bases from J, leaving 15 bases between the germline ends. The CDR3 runs 17 residues from the cysteine to the phenylalanine. Solely the CDR3 DNA is kept, with 51 bases framed from the first base. The full study reports these points: How much clinical and demographic metadata was included differed by source and by participant, and the metadata was provided uncurated.

Of note for this clone: Its antigen specificity is not known. Base qualities are not at hand, and no much larger clone is one base apart.

Input material: peripheral blood. This chain is built from TRBV18 and TRBJ2-1, with the D gene call left open. The sequence came from a woman aged 30 to 39 with COVID-19, enrolled during active disease. The nucleotides read TGTGCCAGCTCACCGTTGGCGGCGCAAGCCTCCTACAATGAGCAGTTCTTC. Translation gives CASSPLAAQASYNEQFF.